This TCR beta chain came from a study of shared clonotypes between healthy human individuals. Overall study context: CD4 naive cells filled three plates per donor, CD4 memory three, CD8 naive two and CD8 memory one. General study points: Larger estimated richness was generally seen in naive subsets than in memory subsets.

In the case of this clone: Its target is unknown.

As handled by the study authors: As immunoSEQ supplied junction-only sequences (without quality scores), filtering differed. Assay: immunoSEQ multiplex PCR; the TCRdb copy retains only in-frame clones and omits some. D and trimming come from the DNA, and the V and J calls and clone size come from that table. Among approximately 2,000,000 clones listed, about 94% were seen once. CD45RO-negative, CCR7-selected cells formed the naive CD8 fraction, which excluded terminally differentiated effector memory CD45RA+ cells. There were only Caucasian adults among the donors, and all lived in Nashville, Tennessee. Germline assignment: CDR1 MGHRA and CDR2 YSYEKL. This CDR3 region has 17 residues. V was clipped by 1 base and J by 0 bases; unmatched bases: 8.

Sequenced input: naive CD8+ T cells from PBMCs. The source of this sequence is a young man in good health. Some clones in this sample may be carry-over from other donors' samples. The V gene is TRBV4-1, the J gene TRBJ1-1, with 7 bases aligning to TRBD1. CDR3 sequence: CASSQVGTVRMNTEAFF. The CDR3 DNA reads TGCGCCAGCAGCCAAGTGGGGACAGTGAGAATGAACACTGAAGCTTTCTTT.